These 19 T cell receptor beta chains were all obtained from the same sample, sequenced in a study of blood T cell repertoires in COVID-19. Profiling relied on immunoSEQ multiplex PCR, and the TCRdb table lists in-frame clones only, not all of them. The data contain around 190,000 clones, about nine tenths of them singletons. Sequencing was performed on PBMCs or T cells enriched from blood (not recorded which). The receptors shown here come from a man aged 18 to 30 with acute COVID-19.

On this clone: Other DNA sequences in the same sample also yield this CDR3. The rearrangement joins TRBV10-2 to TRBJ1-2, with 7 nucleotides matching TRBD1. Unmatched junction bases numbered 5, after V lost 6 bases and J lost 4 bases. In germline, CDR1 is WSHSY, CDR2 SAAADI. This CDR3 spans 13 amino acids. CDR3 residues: CASSSGGGYGYTF. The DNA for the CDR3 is TGCGCCAGCAGCTCAGGGGGTGGCTATGGCTACACCTTC.

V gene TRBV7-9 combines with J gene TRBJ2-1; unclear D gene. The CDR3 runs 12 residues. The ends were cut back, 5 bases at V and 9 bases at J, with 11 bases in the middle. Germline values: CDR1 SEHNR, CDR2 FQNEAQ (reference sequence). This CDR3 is CASSRLEIEQFF. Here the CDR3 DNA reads TGTGCCAGCAGCCGGCTAGAGATTGAGCAGTTCTTC.

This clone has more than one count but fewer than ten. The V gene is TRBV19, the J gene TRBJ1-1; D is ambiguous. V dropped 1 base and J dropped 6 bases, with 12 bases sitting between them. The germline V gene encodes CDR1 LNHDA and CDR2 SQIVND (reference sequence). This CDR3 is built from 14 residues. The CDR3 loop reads CASSIGKEVPEAFF. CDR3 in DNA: TGTGCCAGTAGTATAGGAAAGGAGGTCCCTGAAGCTTTCTTT.

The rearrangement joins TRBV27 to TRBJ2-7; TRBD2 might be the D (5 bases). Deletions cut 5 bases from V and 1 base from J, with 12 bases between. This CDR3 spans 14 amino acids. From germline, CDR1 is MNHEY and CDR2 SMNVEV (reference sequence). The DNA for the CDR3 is TGTGCCAGCAGTCCCTACGAGGGTTCCTACGAGCAGTACTTC. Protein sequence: CASSPYEGSYEQYF.

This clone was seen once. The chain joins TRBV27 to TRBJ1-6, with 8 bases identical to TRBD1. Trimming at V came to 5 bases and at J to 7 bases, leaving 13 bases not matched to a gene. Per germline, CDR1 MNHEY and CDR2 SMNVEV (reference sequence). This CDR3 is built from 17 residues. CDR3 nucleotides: TGTGCCAGCAGTCAGTCTTGGACAGGGACGGGCAATTCACCCCTCCACTTT. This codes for CASSQSWTGTGNSPLHF.

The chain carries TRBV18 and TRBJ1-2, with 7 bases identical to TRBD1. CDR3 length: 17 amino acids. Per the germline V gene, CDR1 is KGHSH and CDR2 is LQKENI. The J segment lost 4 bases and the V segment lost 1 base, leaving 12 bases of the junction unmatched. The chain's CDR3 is CASSPRDSRGGIYGYTF. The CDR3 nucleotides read TGTGCCAGCTCACCACGGGACAGCCGAGGGGGGATCTATGGCTACACCTTC. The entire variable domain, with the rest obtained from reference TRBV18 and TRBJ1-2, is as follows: NAGVMQNPRHLVRRRGQEARLRCSPMKGHSHVYWYRQLPEEGLKFMVYLQKENIIDESGMPKERFSAEFPKEGPSILRIQQVVRGDSAAYFCASSPRDSRGGIYGYTFGSGTRLTVV.

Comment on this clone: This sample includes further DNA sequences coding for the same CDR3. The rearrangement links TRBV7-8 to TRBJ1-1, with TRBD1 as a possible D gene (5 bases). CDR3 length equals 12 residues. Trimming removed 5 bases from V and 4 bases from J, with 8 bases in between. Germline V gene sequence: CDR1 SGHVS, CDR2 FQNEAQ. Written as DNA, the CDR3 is TGTGCCAGCAGCCTTAGGGGCACTGAAGCTTTCTTT. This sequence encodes CASSLRGTEAFF.

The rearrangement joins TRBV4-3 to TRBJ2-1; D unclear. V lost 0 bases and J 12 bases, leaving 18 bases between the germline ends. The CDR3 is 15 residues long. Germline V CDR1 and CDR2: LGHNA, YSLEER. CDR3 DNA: TGCGCCAGCAGCCAAGATTCCGATTTTCCGCGCGGGCAGTTCTTC. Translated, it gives CASSQDSDFPRGQFF.

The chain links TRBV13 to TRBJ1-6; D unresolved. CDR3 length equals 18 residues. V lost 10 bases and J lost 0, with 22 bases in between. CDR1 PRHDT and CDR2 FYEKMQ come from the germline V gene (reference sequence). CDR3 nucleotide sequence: TGTGCCACCTTCCGCGCCTCTAACTCTAACTCCTATAATTCACCCCTCCACTTT. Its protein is CATFRASNSNSYNSPLHF.

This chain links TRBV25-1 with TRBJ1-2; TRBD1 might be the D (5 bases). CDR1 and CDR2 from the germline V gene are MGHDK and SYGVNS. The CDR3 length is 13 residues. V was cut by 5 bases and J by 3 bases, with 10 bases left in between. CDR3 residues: CASSPTGDYGYTF. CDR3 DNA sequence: TGTGCCAGCAGTCCTACAGGAGACTATGGCTACACCTTC.

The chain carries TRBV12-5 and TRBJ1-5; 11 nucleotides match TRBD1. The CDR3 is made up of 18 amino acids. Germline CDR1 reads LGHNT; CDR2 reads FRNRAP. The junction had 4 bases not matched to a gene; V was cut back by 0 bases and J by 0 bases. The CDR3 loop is CASGLVLGQGDSNQPQHF. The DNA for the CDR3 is TGTGCTAGTGGTTTGGTTTTGGGACAGGGGGATAGCAATCAGCCCCAGCATTTT.

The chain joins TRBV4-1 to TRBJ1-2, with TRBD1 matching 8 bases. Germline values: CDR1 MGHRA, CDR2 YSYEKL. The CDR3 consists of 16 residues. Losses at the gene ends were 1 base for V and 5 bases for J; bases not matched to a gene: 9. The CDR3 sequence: CASSQVRSQGEYGYTF. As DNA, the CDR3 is TGCGCCAGCAGCCAAGTGAGATCACAGGGGGAGTATGGCTACACCTTC.

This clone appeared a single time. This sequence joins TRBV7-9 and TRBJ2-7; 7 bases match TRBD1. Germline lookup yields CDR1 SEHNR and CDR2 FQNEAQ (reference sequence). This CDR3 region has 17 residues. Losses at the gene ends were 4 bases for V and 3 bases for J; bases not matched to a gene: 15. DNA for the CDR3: TGTGCCAGCAGCTCGACCAAGGGACAGATTTCCCTCTACGAGCAGTACTTC. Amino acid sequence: CASSSTKGQISLYEQYF. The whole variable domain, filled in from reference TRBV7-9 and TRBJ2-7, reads DTGVSQNPRHKITKRGQNVTFRCDPISEHNRLYWYRQTLGQGPEFLTYFQNEAQLEKSRLLSDRFSAERPKGSFSTLEIQRTEQGDSAMYLCASSSTKGQISLYEQYFGPGTRLTVT.

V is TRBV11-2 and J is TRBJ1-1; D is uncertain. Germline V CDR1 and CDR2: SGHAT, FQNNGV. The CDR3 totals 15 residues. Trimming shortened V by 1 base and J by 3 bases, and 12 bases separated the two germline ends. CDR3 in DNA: TGTGCCAGCAGCTTAGGCCCTATCGAACACACTGAAGCTTTCTTT. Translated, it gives CASSLGPIEHTEAFF.

The CDR3 region has the DNA TGTGCCAGCAGCCCCCCGGGTACAGGGAGTCAGAACCAGTACTTC. This encodes CASSPPGTGSQNQYF. The chain carries TRBV11-2 and TRBJ2-5; D perhaps matches TRBD1 (6 bases). Germline V gives CDR1 SGHAT, CDR2 FQNNGV. V was clipped by 5 bases and J by 10 bases, with 23 bases between them. CDR3 length: 15 amino acids.

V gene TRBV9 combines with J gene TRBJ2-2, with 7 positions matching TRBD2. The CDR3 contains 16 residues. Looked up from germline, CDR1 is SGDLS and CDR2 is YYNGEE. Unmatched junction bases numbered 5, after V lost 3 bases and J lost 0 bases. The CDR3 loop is CASSDKRGSNTGELFF. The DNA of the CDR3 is TGTGCCAGCAGCGACAAGCGGGGTTCGAACACCGGGGAGCTGTTTTTT. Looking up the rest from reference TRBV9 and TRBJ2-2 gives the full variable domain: DSGVTQTPKHLITATGQRVTLRCSPRSGDLSVYWYQQSLDQGLQFLIQYYNGEERAKGNILERFSAQQFPDLHSELNLSSLELGDSALYFCASSDKRGSNTGELFFGEGSRLTVL.

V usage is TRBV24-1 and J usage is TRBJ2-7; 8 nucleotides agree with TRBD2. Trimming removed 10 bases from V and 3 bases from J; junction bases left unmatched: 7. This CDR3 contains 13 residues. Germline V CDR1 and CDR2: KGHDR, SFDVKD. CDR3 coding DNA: TGTGCCACTTCTAGCGGGTATTACTACGAGCAGTACTTC. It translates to CATSSGYYYEQYF.

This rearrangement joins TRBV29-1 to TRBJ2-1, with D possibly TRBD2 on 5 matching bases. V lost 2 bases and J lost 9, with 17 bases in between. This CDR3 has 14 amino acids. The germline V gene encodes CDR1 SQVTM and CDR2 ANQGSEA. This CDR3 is CSVEQTSGHLEQFF. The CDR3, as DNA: TGCAGCGTTGAACAAACTAGTGGCCATCTTGAGCAGTTCTTC.

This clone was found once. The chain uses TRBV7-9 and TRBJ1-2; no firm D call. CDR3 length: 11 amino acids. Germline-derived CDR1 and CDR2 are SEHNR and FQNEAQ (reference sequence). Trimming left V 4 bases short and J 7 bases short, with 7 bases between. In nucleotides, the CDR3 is TGTGCCAGCAGCTCCGGCGGTGGCTACACCTTC. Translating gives CASSSGGGYTF. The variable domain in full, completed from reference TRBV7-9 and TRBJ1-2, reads DTGVSQNPRHKITKRGQNVTFRCDPISEHNRLYWYRQTLGQGPEFLTYFQNEAQLEKSRLLSDRFSAERPKGSFSTLEIQRTEQGDSAMYLCASSSGGGYTFGSGTRLTVV.